These 19 T cell receptor beta chains came from one sample sequenced in a study of T-cell memory formation after mild COVID-19. TCRdb re-derived calls from the 5' RACE reads in MiXCR, one entry per CDR3 protein. The table has about 260,000 distinct CDR3 sequences, roughly 15% seen once. Sequencing input: PBMCs or a T cell subset sorted from them (not recorded which). Source of these receptors: a man aged 18 to 30 who had mild COVID-19 (a few samples of this study predate the infection). Cell type and time point are not known.

The chain joins TRBV7-6 to TRBJ2-7; D call uncertain. Germline CDR1 reads SGHVS; CDR2 reads FNYEAQ. Trimming removed 0 bases from V and 2 bases from J, with 8 bases in between. The CDR3 is made up of 14 amino acids. The CDR3 DNA follows: TGTGCCAGCAGCTTAGCGCCCAGCACCTACGAGCAGTACGTC. This codes for CASSLAPSTYEQYV.

The chain has TRBV12-3 or TRBV12-4 and TRBJ2-1; D unclear. The CDR3 spans 11 residues. Trimming removed 5 bases from V and 8 bases from J, with 7 bases in between. The CDR3 reads CASSPSYEQFF. The DNA for the CDR3 is TGTGCCAGCAGTCCCTCCTATGAGCAGTTCTTC.

The chain carries TRBV4-3 and TRBJ2-2; D is uncertain. The V and J ends lost 0 bases and 3 bases respectively, with 5 bases between them. Germline V gives CDR1 LGHNA, CDR2 YSLEER. This CDR3 has 14 residues. The CDR3: CASSQERDTGELFF. CDR3 in DNA: TGCGCCAGCAGCCAAGAAAGGGACACCGGGGAGCTGTTTTTT.

The chain is built from TRBV28 and TRBJ2-3; D might be TRBD2 (6 bases). The CDR3 covers 15 residues. The germline CDR1 and CDR2 sequences are MDHEN and SYDVKM. Trimming removed 5 bases at V and 3 bases at J, with 15 bases between. As DNA, the CDR3 is TGTGCCAGCAGTACCCAGGGTGGGGGGACAGATACGCAGTATTTT. It encodes CASSTQGGGTDTQYF.

A word on this clonotype: A far more abundant clone sits one base away, making this likely a read error. The V gene is TRBV7-8, the J gene TRBJ2-3; weak D call: TRBD1 (5 bases). The V and J ends lost 5 bases and 1 base respectively, with 7 bases between them. The CDR3 consists of 13 residues. Germline-derived CDR1 and CDR2 are SGHVS and FQNEAQ. The CDR3 region is CASSIGGTDTQYF. CDR3 bases: TGTGCCAGCAGCATAGGGGGCACAGATACGCAGTATTTT. The complete variable domain, with remaining parts taken from reference TRBV7-8 and TRBJ2-3, reads GAGVSQSPRYKVAKRGQDVALRCDPISGHVSLFWYQQALGQGPEFLTYFQNEAQLDKSGLPSDRFFAERPEGSVSTLKIQRTQQEDSAVYLCASSIGGTDTQYFGPGTRLTVL.

The chain joins TRBV6-2 or TRBV6-3 to TRBJ1-6; maybe TRBD1 (6 bases). The germline CDR1 and CDR2 sequences are MNHEY and SVGEGT. The CDR3 is 14 residues long. With 6 bases removed from V and 13 bases from J, the gap between germline ends came to 19 bases. The CDR3 region is CASREPRGLFPLHF. DNA of the CDR3: TGTGCCAGCAGGGAACCCCGGGGGCTCTTCCCCCTCCACTTT.

This clonotype was seen a handful of times. In nucleotides, the CDR3 is TGTGCCAGCAGTTTATCGATATGGGGGAAATCACCCCTCCACTTT. This translates into CASSLSIWGKSPLHF. The rearrangement links TRBV27 to TRBJ1-6; a possible D gene is TRBD1 (5 bases). Trimming left V 0 bases short and J 10 bases short, with 13 bases between. The V gene's germline CDR1 is MNHEY and CDR2 SMNVEV (reference sequence). There are 15 residues in the CDR3.

This chain connects TRBV28 to TRBJ1-6; D ambiguous. Trimming removed 4 bases from V and 9 bases from J, with 16 bases in between. The CDR3 is made up of 15 amino acids. Germline-derived CDR1 and CDR2 are MDHEN and SYDVKM. The CDR3 is CASSYPGPGISPLHF. Here the CDR3 DNA reads TGTGCCAGCAGTTACCCAGGCCCCGGGATTTCACCCCTCCACTTT.

This clonotype came up many times. This chain joins TRBV19 and TRBJ1-5, with D possibly matching TRBD1 (5 bases). CDR1 LNHDA and CDR2 SQIVND come from the germline V gene (reference sequence). This CDR3 has 14 residues. V lost 3 bases to trimming and J lost 7 bases, with 13 bases between them. In nucleotides, the CDR3 is TGTGCCAGTAGTATCACCGGGGGTAGGCAGCCCCAGCATTTT. It specifies CASSITGGRQPQHF.

The table lists this clonotype with a few counts. V is TRBV14 and J is TRBJ2-1, with 9 bases fitting TRBD2. The CDR3 spans 17 residues. With V trimmed by 0 bases and J by 10 bases, 13 bases remained unmatched. The germline V gene encodes CDR1 SGHDN and CDR2 FVKESK. This chain's CDR3 is CASSQDLGGLALSEQFF. Written as DNA, the CDR3 is TGTGCCAGCAGCCAAGATCTAGGGGGACTAGCTCTGTCGGAGCAGTTCTTC.

The chain carries TRBV5-1 and TRBJ2-2; 8 nucleotides agree with TRBD2. Germline assignment: CDR1 SGHRS and CDR2 YFSETQ. After removal of 1 base from V and 4 bases from J, the junction contained 6 bases not matched to a gene. The CDR3 length is 16 residues. CDR3 sequence: CASSLNAGGLTGELFF. The CDR3 coding sequence is TGCGCCAGCAGCTTGAATGCGGGGGGACTCACCGGGGAGCTGTTTTTT.

This clonotype has a count of ten or more. This sequence joins TRBV7-9 and TRBJ1-1; the match to TRBD1 covers 7 bases. The CDR3 has 13 residues. Germline CDR1 reads SEHNR; CDR2 reads FQNEAQ (reference sequence). With 3 bases clipped from V and 8 bases from J, the junction kept 6 bases outside the gene matches. Here the CDR3 reads CASSFTEGAEAFF. In nucleotides, the CDR3 is TGTGCCAGCAGCTTTACCGAGGGGGCGGAAGCTTTCTTT. The whole variable domain, remainder taken from reference TRBV7-9 and TRBJ1-1, is DTGVSQNPRHKITKRGQNVTFRCDPISEHNRLYWYRQTLGQGPEFLTYFQNEAQLEKSRLLSDRFSAERPKGSFSTLEIQRTEQGDSAMYLCASSFTEGAEAFFGQGTRLTVV.

The gene calls are TRBV20-1 and TRBJ1-1; weak D call: TRBD1 (5 bases). Per germline, CDR1 DFQATT and CDR2 SNEGSKA (reference sequence). The CDR3 extends over 13 amino acids. V lost 2 bases, J lost 6 bases, and 13 bases lay in between. CDR3 DNA sequence: TGCAGTGCTAGACCGGGGCGAGGGTCTGAAGCTTTCTTT. Its translation: CSARPGRGSEAFF.

This clonotype occurred a few times. CDR3 coding DNA: TGTGCCAGCAGGGAACTAGCGGCGGGCTACAATGAGCAGTTCTTC. Its translation is CASRELAAGYNEQFF. The chain joins TRBV2 to TRBJ2-1; 8 positions match TRBD2. Germline V gene data show CDR1 as SNHLY and CDR2 as FYNNEI. CDR3 size: 15 residues. V lost 6 bases, J lost 3 bases, and 7 bases stayed unmatched.

There are a few counts of this clonotype. The genes are TRBV20-1 and TRBJ1-2; maybe TRBD1 (6 bases). Trimming stripped 0 bases from V and 2 bases from J, with 13 bases between. The germline CDR1 and CDR2 sequences are DFQATT and SNEGSKA (reference sequence). The CDR3 is 15 residues long. CDR3 DNA sequence: TGCAGTGCTAGAGATTCCGCCGGGGGCAACTATGGCTACACCTTC. It codes for CSARDSAGGNYGYTF.

This clonotype came up a few times. The V gene is TRBV7-2, the J gene TRBJ1-5; 12 nucleotides line up with TRBD1. The CDR3 contains 15 residues. Trimming cost V 4 bases and J 6 bases; bases outside gene matches: 4. Germline loops: CDR1 SGHTA, CDR2 FQGNSA. CDR3: CASSSGTGGGQPQHF. In DNA form, the CDR3 reads TGTGCCAGCAGCTCTGGGACAGGGGGCGGTCAGCCCCAGCATTTT.

This clonotype was observed a single time. This chain uses TRBV6-5 with TRBJ2-7; TRBD2 is a possible D gene (6 bases). CDR3 length equals 14 residues. The V gene lost 5 bases and the J gene lost 1 base, with 12 bases spanning the gap. The germline V gene has CDR1 MNHEY and CDR2 SVGAGI. CDR3 residues: CASSIRAGSYEQYF. The DNA for the CDR3 is TGTGCCAGCAGTATCCGTGCGGGGTCCTACGAGCAGTACTTC.

V gene TRBV7-2 combines with J gene TRBJ2-1, with 11 bases identical to TRBD2. Unmatched junction bases numbered 10, after V lost 5 bases and J lost 13 bases. This CDR3 region has 14 residues. CDR1 and CDR2 (germline): SGHTA, FQGNSA. The CDR3 loop reads CASSPGLADPRQFF. In DNA form, the CDR3 reads TGTGCCAGCAGCCCGGGACTAGCGGATCCTCGACAGTTCTTC.

The chain employs TRBV7-2 and TRBJ1-2; D remains ambiguous. CDR1 and CDR2 (germline): SGHTA, FQGNSA. Trimming cost V 1 base and J 1 base, with 10 bases left between them. The CDR3 extends over 15 amino acids. The CDR3 coding sequence is TGTGCCAGCAGCTTAGTTCCACTCCTTAACTATGGCTACACCTTC. Its translation is CASSLVPLLNYGYTF.